Below are 4 T cell receptor beta chains sequenced from a single sample in a study of regulatory T cells in long-lasting Graves disease. This sample's time point: persistent/refractory GD, antithyroid drugs over 5 years with positive TRAb. Researchers made the TCR library from RNA that was extracted from PBMCs. HTBI primers from iRepertoire and Arm-PCR of CDR3 regions yielded the TCR beta libraries. TCRdb re-analysed the multiplex PCR reads in MiXCR, keeping a single row per CDR3 protein. The repertoire consists of about 430,000 distinct CDR3 sequences, with 21% occurring once and the leading ten covering around 15%. Sequenced material: peripheral blood mononuclear cells (PBMCs), taken when the disease was refractory, from a patient treated with antithyroid drugs. All receptors come from a female donor with Graves disease.

The chain is built from TRBV20-1 and TRBJ2-5; 11 bases match TRBD2. Trimming removed 0 bases from V and 10 bases from J; junction bases left unmatched: 10. Germline CDR1 and CDR2: DFQATT and SNEGSKA (reference sequence). This CDR3 region has 15 residues. CDR3 nucleotides: TGCAGTGCTAGAGATTTGGGACTAGCGGATTCGGACCAGTACTTC. Protein sequence: CSARDLGLADSDQYF.

This clonotype appeared many times. The gene calls are TRBV29-1 and TRBJ1-2, with TRBD1 identical over 9 bases. The CDR3 spans 18 residues. The germline CDR1 and CDR2 sequences are SQVTM and ANQGSEA. After removal of 0 bases from V and 4 bases from J, the junction contained 15 bases not matched to a gene. CDR3 DNA sequence: TGCAGCGTTGAAGATCTTACGGGTCGGGACAGGGTCGGCTATGGCTACACCTTC. As protein: CSVEDLTGRDRVGYGYTF.

This clonotype was recorded a few times. The chain employs TRBV5-1 and TRBJ2-2; 12 bases align to TRBD2. With 7 bases clipped from V and 5 bases from J, the junction kept 6 bases outside the gene matches. Germline values: CDR1 SGHRS, CDR2 YFSETQ. The CDR3 is 15 residues long. The CDR3 DNA follows: TGCGCCAGCGCGGACCTAGCGGGAGGGACCGGGGAGCTGTTTTTT. Translating it yields CASADLAGGTGELFF.

This clonotype was seen many times. CDR3 residues: CASSWGTGTGNTIYF. DNA for the CDR3: TGTGCCAGCAGTTGGGGGACAGGGACTGGAAACACCATATATTTT. V and J are TRBV28 and TRBJ1-3, with 9 bases lining up with TRBD1. V lost 4 bases to trimming and J lost 2 bases; unmatched junction nucleotides: 3. The CDR3 is 15 residues long. Germline V gives CDR1 MDHEN, CDR2 SYDVKM.